Following are 15 T cell receptor beta chains from one sample sequenced in a study of T cell responses to AZD1222 COVID-19 vaccine. This table comes from immunoSEQ multiplex PCR, and its TCRdb copy is limited to in-frame clones, with some not included. Of around 150,000 clones in the sample, more than 90% were seen once. Source: peripheral blood, taken on day 0 of AZD1222 vaccination. The receptors originated from an adult in good health.

The J gene is TRBJ1-3, the V gene TRBV18; 7 nucleotides align to TRBD1. Germline V gene sequence: CDR1 KGHSH, CDR2 LQKENI. The CDR3 is made up of 15 amino acids. V shed 3 bases, J shed 3 bases, and the junction held 5 bases outside the gene matches. The CDR3 nucleotides read TGTGCCAGCTCACCGCAGGGGGGTCTTGGAAACACCATATATTTT. Its translation: CASSPQGGLGNTIYF. Filled out from reference TRBV18 and TRBJ1-3, the complete variable domain reads NAGVMQNPRHLVRRRGQEARLRCSPMKGHSHVYWYRQLPEEGLKFMVYLQKENIIDESGMPKERFSAEFPKEGPSILRIQQVVRGDSAAYFCASSPQGGLGNTIYFGEGSWLTVV.

The rearrangement joins TRBV4-3 to TRBJ1-2; D is unclear. This CDR3 is built from 15 residues. Trimming took off 1 base at V and 3 bases at J, with 12 bases between the two ends. Germline-derived CDR1 and CDR2 are LGHNA and YSLEER. CDR3 bases: TGCGCCAGCAGCCAAGCAGCGGCTCCCGACTATGGCTACACCTTC. Translation: CASSQAAAPDYGYTF.

This chain uses TRBV6-1 with TRBJ1-2, with D tentatively TRBD1 (6 bases). Germline V gene sequence: CDR1 MNHNS, CDR2 SASEGT. Trimming shortened V by 3 bases and J by 6 bases, and 23 bases separated the two germline ends. CDR3 size: 17 residues. The CDR3: CASSDWVQGKLSDGYTF. The CDR3, as DNA: TGTGCCAGCAGTGATTGGGTCCAGGGGAAGCTCTCAGATGGCTACACCTTC.

The chain combines TRBV29-1 with TRBJ1-1; D is unresolved. Germline CDR1 is SQVTM and CDR2 is ANQGSEA. Trimming cost V 4 bases and J 7 bases, with 10 bases left between them. The CDR3 is 11 residues long. Here the CDR3 DNA reads TGCAGCGTTGCGTTTGTTCTTGAAGCTTTCTTT. Translation gives CSVAFVLEAFF.

V and J are TRBV28 and TRBJ1-6; 11 bases map to TRBD1. There are 15 residues in the CDR3. V lost 6 bases, J lost 7 bases, and 5 bases stayed unmatched. CDR1 is MDHEN, CDR2 SYDVKM, per germline. The CDR3 nucleotides are TGTGCCAGCAGGTCAGGACAGGGGGCAAATTCACCCCTCCACTTT. It yields the protein CASRSGQGANSPLHF.

CDR3 loop: CASSQEAGGVGNTIYF. For the CDR3, the DNA is TGCGCCAGCAGCCAAGAAGCAGGGGGCGTAGGAAACACCATATATTTT. The gene calls are TRBV4-1 and TRBJ1-3; 8 nucleotides agree with TRBD1. Losses at the gene ends were 0 bases for V and 4 bases for J; bases not matched to a gene: 5. CDR1 MGHRA and CDR2 YSYEKL come from the germline V gene. This CDR3 contains 16 residues.

The chain links TRBV7-6 to TRBJ1-1; 11 bases are shared with TRBD1. The CDR3 totals 14 residues. After removal of 5 bases from V and 5 bases from J, the junction contained 4 bases not matched to a gene. Germline lookup yields CDR1 SGHVS and CDR2 FNYEAQ. CDR3 coding DNA: TGTGCCAGCAGCGGACAGGGGGCCAGGACTGAAGCTTTCTTT. Translation: CASSGQGARTEAFF.

The V call is TRBV6-5, the J call TRBJ2-3, with 7 nucleotides matching TRBD1. The germline V gene has CDR1 MNHEY and CDR2 SVGAGI. This CDR3 region has 13 residues. The junction had 7 bases not matched to a gene; V was cut back by 6 bases and J by 7 bases. The CDR3 sequence: CASRPTGENTQYF. Written as DNA, the CDR3 is TGTGCCAGCAGACCCACAGGGGAGAATACGCAGTATTTT.

J is TRBJ1-2 and V is TRBV2; D is ambiguous. The CDR3 is 12 residues long. The ends were cut back, 9 bases at V and 8 bases at J, with 16 bases in the middle. Germline assignment: CDR1 SNHLY and CDR2 FYNNEI. CDR3 bases: TGTGCCAGAGCTTCAGGTGGGGAAGGCTACACCTTC. Translating gives CARASGGEGYTF.

This chain links TRBV9 with TRBJ1-5, with 7 nucleotides matching TRBD1. Losses at the gene ends were 4 bases for V and 1 base for J; bases not matched to a gene: 5. Looked up from germline, CDR1 is SGDLS and CDR2 is YYNGEE. The CDR3 loop spans 15 amino acids. The DNA of the CDR3 is TGTGCCAGCAGCCTCGGGACAGTAAGCAATCAGCCCCAGCATTTT. Translated, it gives CASSLGTVSNQPQHF.

The gene calls are TRBV4-3 and TRBJ2-7; D may be TRBD1 or TRBD2 (5 bases each). Trimming cost V 0 bases and J 3 bases, with 15 bases left between them. The germline V gene encodes CDR1 LGHNA and CDR2 YSLEER. The CDR3 length is 16 residues. The DNA for the CDR3 is TGCGCCAGCAGCCAAGATACGTGGGGGAGACACTACGAGCAGTACTTC. Protein product: CASSQDTWGRHYEQYF.

This clone was seen a few times. The chain carries TRBV4-3 and TRBJ1-2; no firm D call. Trimming took off 4 bases at V and 1 base at J, with 13 bases between the two ends. CDR1 is LGHNA and CDR2 is YSLEER in the germline V gene. There are 15 residues in the CDR3. The DNA of the CDR3 is TGCGCCAGCAGCCCAGGTGTGGAGCTTAACTATGGCTACACCTTC. Translation: CASSPGVELNYGYTF.

The CDR3 DNA follows: TGCGCCAGCAGCTTGTATGGTAGCGGGAGTCAAGAGACCCAGTACTTC. It specifies CASSLYGSGSQETQYF. This chain links TRBV5-1 with TRBJ2-5; 9 bases line up with TRBD2. The germline V gene encodes CDR1 SGHRS and CDR2 YFSETQ. After removal of 1 base from V and 2 bases from J, the junction contained 6 bases not matched to a gene. The CDR3 has 16 residues.

DNA for the CDR3: TGTGCCAGCAGTTTGGCGGGAAGGGACACTGAAGCTTTCTTT. As protein: CASSLAGRDTEAFF. The chain joins TRBV27 to TRBJ1-1; D not certain. CDR1 and CDR2 (germline): MNHEY, SMNVEV (reference sequence). This CDR3 comprises 14 residues. Trimming stripped 3 bases from V and 3 bases from J, with 11 bases between.

This clone was seen only once. The chain is built from TRBV9 and TRBJ2-3, with D unclear. Trimming stripped 0 bases from V and 6 bases from J, with 8 bases between. This CDR3 spans 13 amino acids. Germline V lookup: CDR1 SGDLS, CDR2 YYNGEE. CDR3: CASSVGVGDTQYF. The CDR3 nucleotides are TGTGCCAGCAGCGTAGGTGTGGGGGATACGCAGTATTTT.